One sample yielded the 18 T cell receptor beta chains listed below, sequenced in a study of OX40 agonist ivuxolimab in advanced cancers. Generated by immunoSEQ multiplex PCR, the TCRdb table keeps only in-frame clones and is missing some. Among tens of thousands of clones listed, over 70% were seen once. Material: CD4+ or CD8+ T cells sorted from blood, obtained in a trial of the OX40 agonist ivuxolimab. These receptors were obtained from an adult with an advanced solid tumor such as melanoma, head and neck, liver or kidney cancer.

J is TRBJ1-6 and V is TRBV6-6; 7 bases map to TRBD1. The length of the CDR3 is 15 residues. Germline-derived CDR1 and CDR2 are MNHNY and SVGAGI (reference sequence). V lost 6 bases to trimming and J lost 6 bases; unmatched junction nucleotides: 8. The CDR3 DNA sequence: TGTGCCAGCAGGTTACAGGGGAAGGCTAATTCACCCCTCCACTTT. Residues: CASRLQGKANSPLHF.

The chain recombines TRBV5-1 with TRBJ2-3, with 9 positions matching TRBD2. The V segment lost 0 bases and the J segment 4 bases; nucleotides outside the gene matches: 6. The CDR3 spans 16 residues. Germline values: CDR1 SGHRS, CDR2 YFSETQ. The CDR3, as DNA: TGCGCCAGCAGCTTGGTCCGCGGGAGGGCCCCAGATACGCAGTATTTT. Translation gives CASSLVRGRAPDTQYF.

The chain couples TRBV11-2 to TRBJ2-7; 7 nucleotides match TRBD2. Germline V CDR1 and CDR2: SGHAT, FQNNGV. CDR3 size: 16 residues. V was pared by 4 bases and J by 3 bases, with 12 bases of the junction left unmatched. DNA of the CDR3: TGTGCCAGCAGCTCCTCGTTTGCAGGGAGGGTCTACGAGCAGTACTTC. This gives the protein CASSSSFAGRVYEQYF.

This chain connects TRBV5-6 to TRBJ1-1; D is unclear. V lost 4 bases to trimming and J lost 3 bases, with 10 bases between them. Germline CDR1 reads SGHDT; CDR2 reads YYEEEE. The CDR3 has 13 residues. The CDR3 DNA follows: TGTGCCAGCAGCCCGGGCCGATACACTGAAGCTTTCTTT. Amino acid sequence: CASSPGRYTEAFF.

This chain uses TRBV21-1 with TRBJ1-6; TRBD1 reflects the table's D call only, with no check against the DNA. TRBV21-1 is listed as a pseudogene. The CDR3 covers 17 residues. The CDR3 DNA reads TGTGCCAGCAGCAAATTGGGGGCGAAGCGGATTAATTCACCCCTCCACTTT. Encoded protein: CASSKLGAKRINSPLHF.

V is TRBV5-1 and J is TRBJ1-3; 9 positions match TRBD1. The ends lost 0 bases at V and 8 bases at J; junction bases unmatched: 6. Germline V gene sequence: CDR1 SGHRS, CDR2 YFSETQ. The CDR3 extends over 15 amino acids. CDR3: CASSLAGTGIDTIYF. CDR3 sequence (DNA): TGCGCCAGCAGCTTGGCCGGGACAGGGATAGACACCATATATTTT.

The chain combines TRBV12-5 with TRBJ1-1, with 7 positions matching TRBD1. The germline V gene encodes CDR1 LGHNT and CDR2 FRNRAP. Trimming removed 4 bases from V and 9 bases from J; junction bases left unmatched: 14. The CDR3 is made up of 15 amino acids. CDR3 nucleotides: TGTGCTAGTGGTTATCTAGGGGGCTTGGATGTCAAAGCTTTCTTT. It codes for CASGYLGGLDVKAFF.

This chain joins TRBV28 and TRBJ1-2, with TRBD1 identical over 10 bases. Germline-derived CDR1 and CDR2 are MDHEN and SYDVKM. The CDR3 is 15 residues long. Losses at the gene ends were 2 bases for V and 4 bases for J; bases not matched to a gene: 4. CDR3 DNA sequence: TGTGCCAGCAGTTTAGGACAGGGGGGACTCTATGGCTACACCTTC. Amino acid sequence: CASSLGQGGLYGYTF.

The chain is built from TRBV27 and TRBJ1-1, with 10 bases aligning to TRBD1. CDR1 is MNHEY, CDR2 SMNVEV, per germline (reference sequence). This CDR3 contains 15 residues. Germline trimming cut 5 bases from V and 5 bases from J; bases unmatched to any gene: 8. CDR3 sequence: CASSKRQGAGTEAFF. The CDR3, as DNA: TGTGCCAGCAGTAAAAGACAGGGGGCTGGGACTGAAGCTTTCTTT.

A note on this clone: The sample has other DNA sequences that encode this CDR3 too. V is TRBV19 and J is TRBJ2-7, with TRBD1 matching over 10 bases. Trimming removed 3 bases from V and 1 base from J; junction bases left unmatched: 3. There are 15 residues in the CDR3. The germline V gene has CDR1 LNHDA and CDR2 SQIVND (reference sequence). CDR3 protein: CASSISGQGSYEQYF. In DNA form, the CDR3 reads TGTGCCAGTAGTATTTCGGGACAGGGGTCCTACGAGCAGTACTTC. Combining the CDR3 with reference TRBV19 and TRBJ2-7 gives the whole variable domain DGGITQSPKYLFRKEGQNVTLSCEQNLNHDAMYWYRQDPGQGLRLIYYSQIVNDFQKGDIAEGYSVSREKKESFPLTVTSAQKNPTAFYLCASSISGQGSYEQYFGPGTRLTVT.

CDR3 bases: TGTGCCAGCAGTGAACTGGGAGGCGTTTCAGATACGCAGTATTTT. It codes for CASSELGGVSDTQYF. The chain joins TRBV6-1 to TRBJ2-3; weak D call: TRBD2 (6 bases). The length of the CDR3 is 15 residues. Germline V gene data show CDR1 as MNHNS and CDR2 as SASEGT. Trimming took off 2 bases at V and 4 bases at J, with 13 bases between the two ends.

The chain employs TRBV6-5 and TRBJ1-2; D unresolved. The germline V gene encodes CDR1 MNHEY and CDR2 SVGAGI. With 6 bases removed from V and 4 bases from J, the gap between germline ends came to 15 bases. The CDR3 loop spans 14 amino acids. Written as DNA, the CDR3 is TGTGCCAGCAGCCCCATTCGCAGGATCTATGGCTACACCTTC. Its translation is CASSPIRRIYGYTF.

This rearrangement joins TRBV9 to TRBJ1-2; tentatively, D is TRBD1 (6 bases). V lost 0 bases, J lost 7 bases, and 22 bases lay in between. Germline values: CDR1 SGDLS, CDR2 YYNGEE. This CDR3 contains 17 residues. The CDR3, as DNA: TGTGCCAGCAGCGTAGGGGGGCTACAGGGCCGAACAGTTGGCTACACCTTC. It translates to CASSVGGLQGRTVGYTF.

This clone has only a few counts. V gene TRBV4-3 combines with J gene TRBJ1-5; D gene unclear. The V end lost 3 bases, the J end lost 4 bases, and 7 bases lay between the germline ends. Germline values: CDR1 LGHNA, CDR2 YSLEER. The CDR3 totals 13 residues. The CDR3 nucleotides are TGCGCCAGCAGCCACCAGATTAATCAGCCCCAGCATTTT. Residues: CASSHQINQPQHF.

The CDR3 region has the DNA TGTGCCAGCAGCTTGGGGCTAGCGGGAACCGGGGAGCTGTTTTTT. It encodes CASSLGLAGTGELFF. This rearrangement joins TRBV11-3 to TRBJ2-2; 9 bases are a match to TRBD2. The V gene end was trimmed by 3 bases and the J gene end by 5 bases; junction bases not matched to a gene: 4. CDR1 is SGHNT, CDR2 YENEEA, per germline. The CDR3 covers 15 residues.

The chain links TRBV5-1 to TRBJ2-5; D uncertain. The CDR3 runs to 14 residues. The V end lost 1 base, the J end lost 2 bases, and 9 bases lay between the germline ends. Germline CDR1 reads SGHRS; CDR2 reads YFSETQ. The CDR3 sequence is CASSLFRVQETQYF. In DNA, the CDR3 is TGCGCCAGCAGCTTGTTTCGGGTGCAAGAGACCCAGTACTTC.

This clone was observed once. The V call is TRBV28, the J call TRBJ1-6; D is possibly TRBD1 (6 bases). The CDR3 length is 15 residues. Trimming removed 5 bases from V and 8 bases from J, with 16 bases in between. The germline gives CDR1 MDHEN, CDR2 SYDVKM. In DNA, the CDR3 is TGTGCCAGCAGTGGCGGGGGGCGCGGGTATTCACCCCTCCACTTT. This gives the protein CASSGGGRGYSPLHF.

This clone was seen only once. This chain joins TRBV7-8 and TRBJ2-7, with no clear D. The CDR3 extends over 14 amino acids. Trimming shortened V by 5 bases and J by 0 bases, and 11 bases separated the two germline ends. Germline CDR1 and CDR2: SGHVS and FQNEAQ. The CDR3 nucleotides read TGTGCCAGCAGCACAGAGGAGATCTCCTACGAGCAGTACTTC. This translates into CASSTEEISYEQYF.